This TCR beta chain appears in the sequencing data of a study of radiotherapy plus CTLA-4 blockade in lung cancer. Profiling relied on immunoSEQ multiplex PCR, and the TCRdb table lists in-frame clones only, not all of them. This table has 30,000 to 35,000 clones, approximately 82% appearing once. Trimming pared 5 bases from V and 2 bases from J, leaving 16 bases between. CDR1 and CDR2 from the germline V gene are SGHVS and FNYEAQ. This CDR3 spans 16 amino acids. The chain couples TRBV7-6 to TRBJ1-3, with D uncertain. This specimen was peripheral blood, taken from a patient treated with radiotherapy plus ipilimumab. The TCR sequence derives from a human donor with non-small cell lung cancer who had stable disease on radiotherapy plus ipilimumab. For the CDR3, the DNA is TGTGCCAGCAGCCTATACAAGAACCCGGCTGGAAACACCATATATTTT. This codes for CASSLYKNPAGNTIYF.